Below, 29 T cell receptor beta chains from the same sample are listed, as sequenced in a study of blood T cell repertoires in COVID-19. Some clones are missing from TCRdb's copy, which holds only in-frame ones; the method was immunoSEQ multiplex PCR. This table holds some 290,000 clones, 70% to 90% found once. The sample comprised peripheral blood. The source is a man aged 55-75 years who had recovered from COVID-19.

The rearrangement links TRBV30 to TRBJ2-1; 9 positions match TRBD2. Losses at the gene ends were 4 bases for V and 9 bases for J; bases not matched to a gene: 13. Looked up from germline, CDR1 is GTSNPN and CDR2 is SVGIG (reference sequence). The CDR3 has 15 residues. The CDR3 loop reads CAWTRLAGGIGEQFF. The CDR3 DNA reads TGTGCCTGGACCCGACTCGCGGGAGGGATCGGTGAGCAGTTCTTC.

This chain links TRBV6-1 with TRBJ2-1; 10 bases map to TRBD1. Germline assignment: CDR1 MNHNS and CDR2 SASEGT. The CDR3 totals 14 residues. The trim removed 3 bases at V and 16 bases at J, leaving 12 bases unmatched. The CDR3 loop is CASSDGQGVFPPFF. The DNA of the CDR3 is TGTGCCAGCAGTGATGGACAGGGGGTTTTTCCCCCTTTCTTC.

This clone has a handful of counts. The CDR3 protein is CASSLDTRAGGYTF. The DNA for the CDR3 is TGCGCCAGCAGCTTGGATACCAGGGCTGGTGGCTACACCTTC. The chain links TRBV5-1 to TRBJ1-2; maybe TRBD1 (5 bases). Trimming shortened V by 0 bases and J by 7 bases, and 13 bases separated the two germline ends. Germline CDR1 SGHRS, CDR2 YFSETQ. The CDR3 runs to 14 residues. Full variable domain (remainder filled in from reference TRBV5-1 and TRBJ1-2): KAGVTQTPRYLIKTRGQQVTLSCSPISGHRSVSWYQQTPGQGLQFLFEYFSETQRNKGNFPGRFSGRQFSNSRSEMNVSTLELGDSALYLCASSLDTRAGGYTFGSGTRLTVV.

The CDR3, as DNA: TGTGCCAGTAGTCCACGGACAGGGAGGAAGACCCAGTACTTC. Protein sequence: CASSPRTGRKTQYF. The V gene is TRBV19, the J gene TRBJ2-5; 8 positions agree with TRBD1. J lost 6 bases, V lost 5 bases, and 8 bases had no gene match. The CDR3 has 14 residues. CDR1 and CDR2 from the germline V gene are LNHDA and SQIVND (reference sequence).

This clone was detected a few times. The rearrangement joins TRBV29-1 to TRBJ2-7, with 10 bases that match TRBD1. V was pared by 7 bases and J by 2 bases, with 8 bases of the junction left unmatched. Germline V gives CDR1 SQVTM, CDR2 ANQGSEA. The CDR3 runs 14 residues. This chain's CDR3 is CSAGTGVRTYEQYF. CDR3 in DNA: TGCAGCGCAGGGACAGGGGTCAGGACCTACGAGCAGTACTTC.

The chain has TRBV7-8 and TRBJ2-2; D is possibly TRBD2 (6 bases). The CDR3 spans 17 residues. Germline CDR1 and CDR2: SGHVS and FQNEAQ. Trimming removed 7 bases at V and 7 bases at J, with 25 bases between. CDR3 nucleotides: TGTGCCAGCAAACGAAAACGACTCTCACCGGGGGACGGGGAGCTGTTTTTT. This sequence encodes CASKRKRLSPGDGELFF.

The chain uses TRBV28 and TRBJ2-2, with D possibly being TRBD1 (7 bases). This CDR3 is 18 amino acids long. The germline gives CDR1 MDHEN, CDR2 SYDVKM. V lost 4 bases and J lost 4, with 22 bases in between. DNA for the CDR3: TGTGCCAGCAGTTCGCAGGGGGGACGGGGCTGGGCCACCGGGGAGCTGTTTTTT. Translated, it gives CASSSQGGRGWATGELFF.

The CDR3 DNA reads TGTGCCAGCACTCGGACAGGGGTTTATGGAGAGACCCAGTACTTC. It translates to CASTRTGVYGETQYF. The chain carries TRBV2 and TRBJ2-5; 9 bases are shared with TRBD1. This CDR3 contains 15 residues. Germline V gene data show CDR1 as SNHLY and CDR2 as FYNNEI. V was pared by 7 bases and J by 4 bases, with 10 bases of the junction left unmatched.

The gene calls are TRBV27 and TRBJ1-2; D perhaps matches TRBD1 (6 bases). Germline assignment: CDR1 MNHEY and CDR2 SMNVEV (reference sequence). CDR3 length equals 15 residues. With 5 bases removed from V and 7 bases from J, the gap between germline ends came to 20 bases. CDR3 DNA: TGTGCCAGCAGTCCCAGGGGCCAGGGGATTTCTGGCTACACCTTC. Translation gives CASSPRGQGISGYTF.

The chain carries TRBV19 and TRBJ2-7, with 9 bases that match TRBD1. V lost 5 bases, J lost 2 bases, and 7 bases stayed unmatched. The CDR3 has 15 residues. CDR1 and CDR2 (germline): LNHDA, SQIVND (reference sequence). The CDR3 bases are TGTGCCAGTAGTGCTGGGACAGGGATAACCTACGAGCAGTACTTC. It codes for CASSAGTGITYEQYF.

This clone appeared once. The chain couples TRBV27 to TRBJ2-7; 9 bases line up with TRBD2. The V segment lost 1 base and the J segment 4 bases; nucleotides outside the gene matches: 8. This CDR3 has 16 residues. CDR1 and CDR2 (germline): MNHEY, SMNVEV (reference sequence). DNA for the CDR3: TGTGCCAGCAGTTTATGGGGCGGGGGGGGCGGATACGAGCAGTACTTC. Protein product: CASSLWGGGGGYEQYF.

The V and J genes are TRBV20-1 and TRBJ2-7; D uncertain. V was trimmed by 3 bases and J by 6 bases, leaving 12 bases between them. Per the germline V gene, CDR1 is DFQATT and CDR2 is SNEGSKA (reference sequence). This CDR3 has 12 amino acids. The CDR3, as DNA: TGCAGTGCTAGTTACGGTTCTACCGAGCAGTACTTC. Its protein is CSASYGSTEQYF.

This chain links TRBV7-6 with TRBJ2-2; 12 bases agree with TRBD2. CDR1 SGHVS and CDR2 FNYEAQ come from the germline V gene. This CDR3 has 15 amino acids. J was trimmed by 7 bases and V by 5 bases; bases with no gene match: 5. As DNA, the CDR3 is TGTGCCAGCAGCCCAACTAGCGGGAGGAACGGGGAGCTGTTTTTT. It encodes CASSPTSGRNGELFF.

The rearrangement uses TRBV3-1 (or the pseudogene TRBV3-2) and TRBJ2-4; a possible D gene is TRBD1 (5 bases). The CDR3 is 15 residues long. Germline V gene lookup returns CDR1 LGHDT and CDR2 YNNKEL (reference sequence). The V end lost 5 bases, the J end lost 3 bases, and 14 bases lay between the germline ends. CDR3 protein: CASSDGRVVKNIQYF. The DNA of the CDR3 is TGTGCCAGCAGCGACGGCAGGGTCGTCAAAAACATTCAGTACTTC.

V is TRBV7-8 and J is TRBJ2-7; 9 nucleotides line up with TRBD2. The CDR3 length is 15 residues. The V gene's germline CDR1 is SGHVS and CDR2 FQNEAQ. V lost 5 bases to trimming and J lost 3 bases; unmatched junction nucleotides: 8. CDR3 nucleotides: TGTGCCAGCAGCCGAGCGGGGGGTGGGTACTACGAGCAGTACTTC. Its translation is CASSRAGGGYYEQYF.

V is TRBV2 and J is TRBJ2-7, with D possibly being TRBD2 (5 bases). The V gene lost 6 bases and the J gene lost 0 bases, with 12 bases spanning the gap. Looked up from germline, CDR1 is SNHLY and CDR2 is FYNNEI. This CDR3 region has 14 residues. This chain's CDR3 is CASRAETSSYEQYF. The CDR3 DNA reads as TGTGCCAGCAGAGCGGAGACCAGCTCCTACGAGCAGTACTTC.

The CDR3: CASSLSASGSGGNEQFF. CDR3 coding DNA: TGCGCCAGCAGCTTGAGTGCTAGCGGGAGTGGTGGTAATGAGCAGTTCTTC. The rearrangement links TRBV5-1 to TRBJ2-1; 10 bases agree with TRBD2. CDR1 and CDR2 from the germline V gene are SGHRS and YFSETQ. Trimming removed 1 base from V and 7 bases from J; junction bases left unmatched: 11. The CDR3 runs to 17 residues.

This rearrangement joins TRBV3-1 (or the pseudogene TRBV3-2) to TRBJ1-3; D unresolved. Germline V gene lookup returns CDR1 LGHDT and CDR2 YNNKEL (reference sequence). CDR3 size: 14 residues. The V gene lost 1 base and the J gene lost 1 base, with 5 bases spanning the gap. CDR3 nucleotides: TGTGCCAGCAGCCAAGGCGGGTCTGGAAACACCATATATTTT. This gives the protein CASSQGGSGNTIYF.

The chain has TRBV5-1 and TRBJ1-6; 7 bases line up with TRBD1. The junction had 6 bases not matched to a gene; V was cut back by 4 bases and J by 5 bases. Germline V CDR1 and CDR2: SGHRS, YFSETQ. The length of the CDR3 is 15 residues. The CDR3: CASSPSGQNNSPLHF. CDR3 sequence (DNA): TGCGCCAGCAGCCCCTCGGGACAGAATAATTCACCCCTCCACTTT.

The V gene is TRBV24-1, the J gene TRBJ2-3, with 10 bases matching TRBD2. The germline V gene encodes CDR1 KGHDR and CDR2 SFDVKD. V lost 1 base and J lost 4; bases outside the gene matches: 4. CDR3 length: 16 residues. The CDR3: CATSDLGAGGADTQYF. CDR3 DNA sequence: TGTGCCACCAGTGATTTAGGAGCGGGGGGGGCAGATACGCAGTATTTT.

This clone was counted once. This rearrangement joins TRBV27 to TRBJ2-7; 9 positions agree with TRBD1. The trim removed 10 bases at V and 4 bases at J, leaving 14 bases unmatched. The V gene's germline CDR1 is MNHEY and CDR2 SMNVEV (reference sequence). The CDR3 consists of 15 residues. CDR3 in amino acids: CATNAGGTGQYEQYF. The CDR3 nucleotides read TGTGCCACCAATGCCGGAGGGACAGGGCAGTACGAGCAGTACTTC.

The chain combines TRBV7-9 with TRBJ1-1; D call uncertain. Germline V CDR1 and CDR2: SEHNR, FQNEAQ (reference sequence). Trimming pared 3 bases from V and 4 bases from J, leaving 6 bases between. The CDR3 length is 12 residues. CDR3: CASSFQITEAFF. The CDR3 DNA reads TGTGCCAGCAGCTTTCAAATCACTGAAGCTTTCTTT. Using reference TRBV7-9 and TRBJ1-1 for the parts outside the CDR3, the full variable domain is DTGVSQNPRHKITKRGQNVTFRCDPISEHNRLYWYRQTLGQGPEFLTYFQNEAQLEKSRLLSDRFSAERPKGSFSTLEIQRTEQGDSAMYLCASSFQITEAFFGQGTRLTVV.

This chain connects TRBV5-3 to TRBJ1-2; D perhaps matches TRBD1 (5 bases). TRBV5-3 is marked as an open reading frame, function uncertain. CDR3 size: 13 residues. Deletions cut 9 bases from V and 0 bases from J, with 12 bases between. DNA of the CDR3: TGTGCCAAGCAGGGTCCCCCTAACTATGGCTACACCTTC. Its protein is CAKQGPPNYGYTF.

This rearrangement joins TRBV5-1 to TRBJ2-3; TRBD1 matches at 10 bases. V shed 0 bases, J shed 0 bases, and the junction held 7 bases outside the gene matches. The germline V gene has CDR1 SGHRS and CDR2 YFSETQ. This CDR3 has 18 amino acids. DNA for the CDR3: TGCGCCAGCAGCTTGGGGGACAGGGGTTTTGGGAGCACAGATACGCAGTATTTT. Translated, it gives CASSLGDRGFGSTDTQYF.

This chain uses TRBV4-1 with TRBJ2-2; TRBD1 matches 8 bases. This CDR3 has 16 amino acids. Per germline, CDR1 MGHRA and CDR2 YSYEKL. After removal of 1 base from V and 6 bases from J, the junction contained 7 bases not matched to a gene. The CDR3 sequence: CASSQVFTGGSGELFF. CDR3 DNA: TGCGCCAGCAGCCAAGTTTTTACAGGGGGATCCGGGGAGCTGTTTTTT.

This clone was recorded once. The chain joins TRBV5-5 to TRBJ1-4; unclear D gene. V gave up 5 bases and J gave up 5 bases, with 10 bases separating them. The CDR3 spans 13 residues. The germline V gene has CDR1 SGHKS and CDR2 YYEKEE (reference sequence). For the CDR3, the DNA is TGTGCCAGCAGGAGGGAGGGCAATGAAAAACTGTTTTTT. Its protein is CASRREGNEKLFF.

The chain uses TRBV5-1 and TRBJ2-1, with D possibly being TRBD2 (7 bases). The ends were cut back, 7 bases at V and 1 base at J, with 12 bases in the middle. The germline CDR1 and CDR2 sequences are SGHRS and YFSETQ. The CDR3 covers 14 residues. The DNA for the CDR3 is TGCGCCAGCGGGAGGGGGAGATCCTACAATGAGCAGTTCTTC. This gives the protein CASGRGRSYNEQFF.

The chain carries TRBV7-8 and TRBJ2-7, with a tentative D call TRBD1 (5 bases). Deletions cut 1 base from V and 5 bases from J, with 9 bases between. The length of the CDR3 is 13 residues. Germline V gene lookup returns CDR1 SGHVS and CDR2 FQNEAQ. CDR3 loop: CASSLGRVNEQYF. In DNA, the CDR3 is TGTGCCAGCAGCTTAGGCAGGGTGAACGAGCAGTACTTC.

The chain combines TRBV6-6 with TRBJ2-2; D unclear. The length of the CDR3 is 16 residues. Trimming cost V 3 bases and J 3 bases, with 14 bases left between them. CDR1 and CDR2 from the germline V gene are MNHNY and SVGAGI (reference sequence). The CDR3 coding sequence is TGTGCCAGCAGTTATGCCAGGCCGGTTGACACCGGGGAGCTGTTTTTT. Translated: CASSYARPVDTGELFF.